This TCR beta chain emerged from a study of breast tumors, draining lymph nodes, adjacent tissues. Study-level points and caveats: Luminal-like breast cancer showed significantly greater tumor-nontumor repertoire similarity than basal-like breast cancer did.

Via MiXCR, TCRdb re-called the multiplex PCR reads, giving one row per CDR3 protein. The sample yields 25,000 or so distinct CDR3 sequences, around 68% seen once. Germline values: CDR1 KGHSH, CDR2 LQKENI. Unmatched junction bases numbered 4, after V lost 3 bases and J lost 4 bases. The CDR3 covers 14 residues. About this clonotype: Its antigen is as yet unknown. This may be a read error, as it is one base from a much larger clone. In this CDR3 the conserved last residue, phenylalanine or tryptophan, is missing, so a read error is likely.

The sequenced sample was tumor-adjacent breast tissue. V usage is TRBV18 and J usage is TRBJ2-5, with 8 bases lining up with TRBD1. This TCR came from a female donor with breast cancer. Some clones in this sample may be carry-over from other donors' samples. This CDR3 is CASSPPGQAETQYS. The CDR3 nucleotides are TGTGCCAGCTCACCCCCGGGACAGGCAGAGACCCAGTACTCC.